The present entry profiles one T cell receptor (beta chain) with its context. Its antigen remains unknown. These data come from a study of T cell responses to AZD1222 COVID-19 vaccine. Method: immunoSEQ multiplex PCR; TCRdb's copy keeps in-frame clones and lacks some. The sample has over 90,000 clones; 88% are singletons. Some second doses came at about 4 weeks and others at about 12 weeks; these were pooled. Germline assignment: CDR1 ENHRY and CDR2 SYGVKD. Between the trimmed V and J ends, which lost 2 bases and 5 bases, there was a span of 12 bases. This CDR3 is 14 amino acids long. Whole-study results and caveats: Every sample of the repertoires postdated the peak T cell response. Baseline seropositives among AZD1222 recipients totaled only five to seven. The donors showed a predominance of white British ancestry and of females, with possible underestimation of clonal diversity.

This chain uses TRBV10-3 with TRBJ1-1, with D unclear. The sequence derives from an adult who received the AZD1222 COVID-19 vaccine. Sequenced here: peripheral blood, sampled 28 days after the second AZD1222 dose. DNA for the CDR3: TGTGCCATCAGTGAGAGGGTTCTCCCGACTGAAGCTTTCTTT. Its translation: CAISERVLPTEAFF.